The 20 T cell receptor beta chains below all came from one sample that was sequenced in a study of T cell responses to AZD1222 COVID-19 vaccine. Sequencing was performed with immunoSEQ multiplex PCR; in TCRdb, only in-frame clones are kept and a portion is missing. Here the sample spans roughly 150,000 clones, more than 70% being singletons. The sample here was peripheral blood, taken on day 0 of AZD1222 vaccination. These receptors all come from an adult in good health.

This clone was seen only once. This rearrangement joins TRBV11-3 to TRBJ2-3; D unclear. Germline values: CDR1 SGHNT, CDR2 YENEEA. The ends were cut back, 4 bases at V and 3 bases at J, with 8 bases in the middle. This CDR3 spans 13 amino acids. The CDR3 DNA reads TGTGCCAGCAGCTCCCCTACTACAGATACGCAGTATTTT. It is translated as CASSSPTTDTQYF.

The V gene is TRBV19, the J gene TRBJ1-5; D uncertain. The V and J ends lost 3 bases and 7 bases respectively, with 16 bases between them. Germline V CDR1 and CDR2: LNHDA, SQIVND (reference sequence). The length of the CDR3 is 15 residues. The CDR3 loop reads CASSIGQAPGQPQHF. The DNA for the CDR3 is TGTGCCAGTAGTATTGGGCAGGCCCCGGGGCAGCCCCAGCATTTT. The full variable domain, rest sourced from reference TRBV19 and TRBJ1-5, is DGGITQSPKYLFRKEGQNVTLSCEQNLNHDAMYWYRQDPGQGLRLIYYSQIVNDFQKGDIAEGYSVSREKKESFPLTVTSAQKNPTAFYLCASSIGQAPGQPQHFGDGTRLSIL.

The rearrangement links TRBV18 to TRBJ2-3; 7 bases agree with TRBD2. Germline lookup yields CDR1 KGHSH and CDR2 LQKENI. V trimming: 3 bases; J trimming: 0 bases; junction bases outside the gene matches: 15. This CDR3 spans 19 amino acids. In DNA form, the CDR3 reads TGTGCCAGCTCACCGATTCAAGGCTCTAGCGGTTCTAGCACAGATACGCAGTATTTT. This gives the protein CASSPIQGSSGSSTDTQYF.

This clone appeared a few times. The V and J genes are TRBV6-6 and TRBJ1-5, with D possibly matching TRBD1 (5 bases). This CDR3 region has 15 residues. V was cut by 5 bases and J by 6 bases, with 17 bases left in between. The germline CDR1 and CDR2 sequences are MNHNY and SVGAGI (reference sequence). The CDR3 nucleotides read TGTGCCAGCAGTGACGGGACGGCGTACCGTCAGCCCCAGCATTTT. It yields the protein CASSDGTAYRQPQHF.

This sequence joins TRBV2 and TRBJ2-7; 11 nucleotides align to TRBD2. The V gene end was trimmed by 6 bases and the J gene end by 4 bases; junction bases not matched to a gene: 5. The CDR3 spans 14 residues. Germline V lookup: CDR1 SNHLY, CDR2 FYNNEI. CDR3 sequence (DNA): TGTGCCAGCAGATTACTAGCGGGAGCTTACGAGCAGTACTTC. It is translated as CASRLLAGAYEQYF.

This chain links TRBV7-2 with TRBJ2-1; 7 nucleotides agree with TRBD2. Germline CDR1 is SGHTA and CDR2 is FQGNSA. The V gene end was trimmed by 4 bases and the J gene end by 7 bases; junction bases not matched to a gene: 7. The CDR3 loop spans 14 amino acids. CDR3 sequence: CASSSGLKANEQFF. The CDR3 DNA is TGTGCCAGCAGCTCGGGACTAAAGGCGAATGAGCAGTTCTTC.

The CDR3 region is CASSLWGGGHSNTGELFF. The CDR3 region has the DNA TGTGCCAGCAGTTTATGGGGCGGAGGGCACTCAAACACCGGGGAGCTGTTTTTT. The rearrangement uses TRBV27 and TRBJ2-2; tentative D call: TRBD2 (6 bases). Germline values: CDR1 MNHEY, CDR2 SMNVEV (reference sequence). Trimming took off 1 base at V and 2 bases at J, with 17 bases between the two ends. The CDR3 consists of 18 residues.

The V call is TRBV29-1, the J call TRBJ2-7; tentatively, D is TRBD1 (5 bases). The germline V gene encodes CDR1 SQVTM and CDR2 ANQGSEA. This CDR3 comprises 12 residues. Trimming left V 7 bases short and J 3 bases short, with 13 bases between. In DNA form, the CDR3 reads TGCAGCGCACGTCAGGGAAACTACGAGCAGTACTTC. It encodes CSARQGNYEQYF.

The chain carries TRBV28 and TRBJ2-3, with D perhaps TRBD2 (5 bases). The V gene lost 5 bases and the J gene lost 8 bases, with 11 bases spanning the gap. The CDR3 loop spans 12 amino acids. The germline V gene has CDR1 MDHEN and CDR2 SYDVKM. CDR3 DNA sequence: TGTGCCAGCAGTCTGGCGGGTGGTACGCAGTATTTT. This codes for CASSLAGGTQYF.

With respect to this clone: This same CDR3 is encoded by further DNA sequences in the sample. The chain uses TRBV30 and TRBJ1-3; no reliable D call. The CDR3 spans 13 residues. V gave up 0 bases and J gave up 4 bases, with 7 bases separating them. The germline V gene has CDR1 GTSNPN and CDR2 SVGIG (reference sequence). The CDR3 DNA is TGTGCCTGGAGTGTACTGGGGGGAAACACCATATATTTT. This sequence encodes CAWSVLGGNTIYF.

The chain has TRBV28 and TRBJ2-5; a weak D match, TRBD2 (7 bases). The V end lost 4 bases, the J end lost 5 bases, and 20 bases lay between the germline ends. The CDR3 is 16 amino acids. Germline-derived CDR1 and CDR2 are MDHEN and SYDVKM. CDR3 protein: CASSWNSGGLTETQYF. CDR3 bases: TGTGCCAGCAGTTGGAATTCCGGGGGGCTAACGGAGACCCAGTACTTC.

CDR3 nucleotide sequence: TGTGCCAGCAGCCAAGATGTAGCTAGCACAGATACGCAGTATTTT. Amino acid sequence: CASSQDVASTDTQYF. The chain carries TRBV4-2 and TRBJ2-3; D uncertain. This CDR3 has 15 amino acids. The germline V gene has CDR1 LGHNA and CDR2 YNFKEQ. Trimming removed 0 bases at V and 0 bases at J, with 7 bases between.

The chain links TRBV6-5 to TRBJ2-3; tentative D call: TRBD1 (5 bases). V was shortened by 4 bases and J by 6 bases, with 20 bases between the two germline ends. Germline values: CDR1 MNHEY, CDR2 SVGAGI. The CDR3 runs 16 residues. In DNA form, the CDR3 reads TGTGCCAGCAGTTTTACAGGTAGCAGGTTCACCGATACGCAGTATTTT. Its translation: CASSFTGSRFTDTQYF.

This chain's CDR3 is CASSLARLAGDDTQYF. CDR3 DNA: TGCGCCAGCAGCTTGGCCCGACTAGCGGGAGACGATACGCAGTATTTT. The rearrangement uses TRBV5-1 and TRBJ2-3; 12 bases are shared with TRBD2. Trimming removed 0 bases from V and 6 bases from J; junction bases left unmatched: 5. Germline CDR1 reads SGHRS; CDR2 reads YFSETQ. The CDR3 is made up of 16 amino acids.

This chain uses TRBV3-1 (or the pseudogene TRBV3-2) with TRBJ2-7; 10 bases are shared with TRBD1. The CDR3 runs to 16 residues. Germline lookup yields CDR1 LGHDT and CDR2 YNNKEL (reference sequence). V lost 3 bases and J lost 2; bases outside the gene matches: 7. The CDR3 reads CASSQRGQGRPYEQYF. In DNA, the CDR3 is TGTGCCAGCAGCCAGCGGGGACAGGGGAGACCCTACGAGCAGTACTTC.

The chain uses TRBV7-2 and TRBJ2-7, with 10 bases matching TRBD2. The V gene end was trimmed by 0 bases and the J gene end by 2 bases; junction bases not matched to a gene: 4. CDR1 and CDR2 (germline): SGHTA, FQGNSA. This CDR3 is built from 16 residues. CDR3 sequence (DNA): TGTGCCAGCAGCTTAGCCGGGACTAGCGTTGCCTACGAGCAGTACTTC. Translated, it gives CASSLAGTSVAYEQYF.

The CDR3 is CASSSQQGRNTEAFF. CDR3 bases: TGCGCCAGCAGCTCCCAACAGGGGAGGAACACTGAAGCTTTCTTT. This chain uses TRBV5-1 with TRBJ1-1; 7 bases align to TRBD1. J was trimmed by 1 base and V by 3 bases; bases with no gene match: 6. This CDR3 has 15 amino acids. The germline V gene has CDR1 SGHRS and CDR2 YFSETQ.

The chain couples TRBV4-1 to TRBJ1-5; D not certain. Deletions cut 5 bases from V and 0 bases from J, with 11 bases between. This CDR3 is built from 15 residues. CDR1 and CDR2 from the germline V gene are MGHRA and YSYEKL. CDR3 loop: CASSSQVNSNQPQHF. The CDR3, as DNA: TGCGCCAGCAGCTCCCAGGTGAATAGCAATCAGCCCCAGCATTTT.

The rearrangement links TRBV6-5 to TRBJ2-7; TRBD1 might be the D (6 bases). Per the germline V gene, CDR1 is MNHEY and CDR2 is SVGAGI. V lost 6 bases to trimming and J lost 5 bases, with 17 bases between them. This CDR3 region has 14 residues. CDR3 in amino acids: CASRGAGEMNEQYF. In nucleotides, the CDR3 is TGTGCCAGCAGAGGGGCAGGGGAGATGAACGAGCAGTACTTC.

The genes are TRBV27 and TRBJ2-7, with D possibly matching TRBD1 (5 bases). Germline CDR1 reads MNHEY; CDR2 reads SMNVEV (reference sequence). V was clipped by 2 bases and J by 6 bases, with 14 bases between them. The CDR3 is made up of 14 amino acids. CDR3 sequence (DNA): TGTGCCAGCAGTTTAGGAATGGGGCCCTCCGAGCAGTACTTC. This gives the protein CASSLGMGPSEQYF.